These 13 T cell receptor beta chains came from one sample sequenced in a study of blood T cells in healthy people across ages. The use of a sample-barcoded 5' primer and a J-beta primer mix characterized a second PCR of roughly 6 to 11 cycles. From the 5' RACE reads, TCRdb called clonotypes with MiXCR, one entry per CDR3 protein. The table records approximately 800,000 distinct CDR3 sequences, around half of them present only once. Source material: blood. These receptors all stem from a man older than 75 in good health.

This CDR3 is CASSLSAGLNTEAFF. DNA of the CDR3: TGTGCCAGCAGTTTAAGTGCAGGTCTGAACACTGAAGCTTTCTTT. The V gene is TRBV12-3 or TRBV12-4, the J gene TRBJ1-1; D remains ambiguous. Trimming removed 2 bases at V and 0 bases at J, with 10 bases between. There are 15 residues in the CDR3.

In nucleotides, the CDR3 is TGCAGTATGAGCGAGGGACAAGGGGAGACCCAGTACTTC. Protein: CSMSEGQGETQYF. The chain combines TRBV20-1 with TRBJ2-5, with D possibly matching TRBD1 (6 bases). In germline, CDR1 is DFQATT, CDR2 SNEGSKA (reference sequence). The CDR3 is made up of 13 amino acids. Trimming left V 8 bases short and J 5 bases short, with 18 bases between.

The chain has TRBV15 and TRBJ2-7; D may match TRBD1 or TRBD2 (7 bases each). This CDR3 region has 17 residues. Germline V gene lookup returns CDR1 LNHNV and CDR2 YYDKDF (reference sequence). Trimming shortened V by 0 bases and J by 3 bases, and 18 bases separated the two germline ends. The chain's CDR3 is CATSRDPLQGGVYEQYF. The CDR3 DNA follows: TGTGCCACCAGCAGAGATCCACTGCAGGGGGGGGTCTACGAGCAGTACTTC.

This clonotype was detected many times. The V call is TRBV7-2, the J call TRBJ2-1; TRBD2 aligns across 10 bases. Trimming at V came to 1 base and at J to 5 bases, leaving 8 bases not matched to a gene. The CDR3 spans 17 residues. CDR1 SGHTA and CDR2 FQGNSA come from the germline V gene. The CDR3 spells CASSLEPSGSFDNEQFF. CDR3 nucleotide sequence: TGTGCCAGCAGCTTAGAGCCTAGCGGGAGTTTCGACAATGAGCAGTTCTTC.

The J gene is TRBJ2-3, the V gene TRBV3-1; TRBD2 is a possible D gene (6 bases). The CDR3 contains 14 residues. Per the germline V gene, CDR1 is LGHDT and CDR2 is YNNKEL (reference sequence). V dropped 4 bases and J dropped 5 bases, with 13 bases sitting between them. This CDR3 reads CASSRRDFKDTQYF. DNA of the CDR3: TGTGCCAGCAGCCGAAGGGACTTCAAAGATACGCAGTATTTT.

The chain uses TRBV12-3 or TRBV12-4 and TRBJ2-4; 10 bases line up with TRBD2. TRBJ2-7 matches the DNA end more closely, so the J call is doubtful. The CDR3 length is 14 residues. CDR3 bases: TGTGCCAGCAGTAAGGGACTAGCGATCTACGAGCAGTACTTC. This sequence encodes CASSKGLAIYEQYF.

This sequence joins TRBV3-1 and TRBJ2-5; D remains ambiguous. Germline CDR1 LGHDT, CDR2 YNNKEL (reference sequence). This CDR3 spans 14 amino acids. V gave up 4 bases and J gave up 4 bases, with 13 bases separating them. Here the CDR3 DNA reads TGTGCCAGCAGCCTTGGATCCCGGCGAGAGACCCAGTACTTC. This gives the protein CASSLGSRRETQYF.

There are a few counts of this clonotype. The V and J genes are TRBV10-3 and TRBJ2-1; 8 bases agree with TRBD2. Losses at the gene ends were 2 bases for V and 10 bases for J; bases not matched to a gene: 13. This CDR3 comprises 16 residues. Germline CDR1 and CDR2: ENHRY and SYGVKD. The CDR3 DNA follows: TGTGCCATCAGTGAGAGCGGATCCGGGAGGGTAGGAGAGCAGTTCTTC. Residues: CAISESGSGRVGEQFF.

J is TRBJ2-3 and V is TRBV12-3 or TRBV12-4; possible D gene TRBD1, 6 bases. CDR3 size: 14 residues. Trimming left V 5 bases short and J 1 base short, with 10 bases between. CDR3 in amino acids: CASSTTGRTDTQYF. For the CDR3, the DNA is TGTGCCAGCAGTACGACAGGACGCACAGATACGCAGTATTTT.

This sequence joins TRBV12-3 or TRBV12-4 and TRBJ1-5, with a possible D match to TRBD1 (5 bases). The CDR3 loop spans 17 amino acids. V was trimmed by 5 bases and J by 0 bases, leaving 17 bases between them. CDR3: CASSEGRGGYSNQPQHF. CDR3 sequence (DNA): TGTGCCAGCAGTGAAGGTAGGGGAGGATATAGCAATCAGCCCCAGCATTTT.

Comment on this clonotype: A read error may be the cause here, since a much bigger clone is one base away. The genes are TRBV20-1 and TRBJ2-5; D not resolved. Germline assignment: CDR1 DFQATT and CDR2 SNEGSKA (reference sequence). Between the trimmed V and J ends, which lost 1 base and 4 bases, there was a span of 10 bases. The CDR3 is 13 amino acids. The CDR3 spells CSARAQSPETQYF. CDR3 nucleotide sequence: TGCAGTGCTAGAGCCCAGAGCCCAGAGACCCAGTACTTC.

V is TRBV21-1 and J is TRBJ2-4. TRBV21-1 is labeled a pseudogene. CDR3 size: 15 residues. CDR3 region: CASSKAKASRNIQYF. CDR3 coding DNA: TGTGCCAGCAGCAAAGCGAAGGCTAGCCGGAACATTCAGTACTTC.

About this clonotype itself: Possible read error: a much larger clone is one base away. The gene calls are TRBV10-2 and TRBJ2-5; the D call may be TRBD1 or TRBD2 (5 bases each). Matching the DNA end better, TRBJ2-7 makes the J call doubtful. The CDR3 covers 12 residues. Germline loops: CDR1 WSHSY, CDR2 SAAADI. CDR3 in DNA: TGCGTCAGCCGCCCGGGACCCTACGAGCAGTACTTC. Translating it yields CVSRPGPYEQYF.